This T cell receptor beta chain was retrieved from a study of CD4 T cell repertoires in COVID-19. Study details: Relabeled CFSE-low cells, IL-2-expanded for around nine days, met spikes from other coronaviruses. Study results and caveats: SARS-CoV and/or HKU1 spike cultures shared between roughly 6.5 and 28% of SARS-CoV-2 clonotypes. Suggested intraclonal diversification: top SARS-CoV-2-reactive clonotypes appeared in two or three memory subsets.

A remark on this clone: Its antigen remains unidentified.

TCRdb's table, derived via immunoSEQ multiplex PCR, lists solely in-frame clones and lacks some. The repertoire holds tens of thousands of clones, with roughly 84% as singletons. Sequencing was done directly on freshly isolated, uncultured memory T cells. V was pared by 2 bases and J by 4 bases, with 6 bases of the junction left unmatched. From germline, CDR1 is SGHDT and CDR2 YYEEEE. The CDR3 has 16 amino acids. The source of this sequence is a human donor who had COVID-19. This chain connects TRBV5-6 to TRBJ2-3; 11 nucleotides align to TRBD2. The sequencing here drew on central memory CD4+ T cells from blood, taken before the COVID-19 pandemic. For the CDR3, the DNA is TGTGCCAGCAGCTTACTAGCGGGAGTCGGTCCAGATACGCAGTATTTT. Translated, it gives CASSLLAGVGPDTQYF.